These 23 T cell receptor beta chains originate from one sample sequenced in a study of cytomegalovirus exposure and HLA in healthy donors. Amplification used 60 Vbeta primers and 13 Jbeta primers. Produced via immunoSEQ multiplex PCR; TCRdb's table is partial and in-frame only. The repertoire holds under 200,000 clones, approximately 80% seen once, with roughly 0.5% in the top ten. Sample: PBMCs. The source of these receptors is a woman aged 45-65 years in good health and CMV-seronegative.

This chain joins TRBV6-5 and TRBJ1-6; no clear D gene. Trimming shortened V by 5 bases and J by 7 bases, and 6 bases separated the two germline ends. CDR1 and CDR2 (germline): MNHEY, SVGAGI. The CDR3 is made up of 12 amino acids. The CDR3 is CASSLPNSPLHF. CDR3 coding DNA: TGTGCCAGCAGTCTCCCCAATTCACCCCTCCACTTT.

V usage is TRBV10-3 and J usage is TRBJ1-1; 7 nucleotides agree with TRBD1. V dropped 4 bases and J dropped 1; count of bases not matched to a gene: 3. Germline lookup yields CDR1 ENHRY and CDR2 SYGVKD. CDR3 length: 14 amino acids. The CDR3 DNA sequence: TGTGCCATCAGTGCTCAGGGGGGGAACACTGAAGCTTTCTTT. It codes for CAISAQGGNTEAFF.

The gene calls are TRBV10-1 and TRBJ2-3, with 9 bases that match TRBD1. The CDR3 is made up of 14 amino acids. Germline V CDR1 and CDR2: WNHNN, SYGVQD (reference sequence). J lost 3 bases, V lost 5 bases, and 3 bases had no gene match. CDR3 nucleotides: TGCGCCAGCAGTAGGGACAGGGCGACAGATACGCAGTATTTT. It yields the protein CASSRDRATDTQYF.

Details on this clone: The sample holds other DNA sequences that translate to the same CDR3. This chain's CDR3 is CASSLGGYMNTEAFF. CDR3 in DNA: TGTGCCAGCAGCCTAGGTGGTTACATGAACACTGAAGCTTTCTTT. The rearrangement uses TRBV7-2 and TRBJ1-1; D uncertain. Germline-derived CDR1 and CDR2 are SGHTA and FQGNSA. Trimming removed 5 bases from V and 0 bases from J, with 13 bases in between. This CDR3 has 15 amino acids.

This chain connects TRBV10-3 to TRBJ2-1; 8 bases fit TRBD1. The CDR3 has 15 amino acids. Per germline, CDR1 ENHRY and CDR2 SYGVKD. V dropped 0 bases and J dropped 9; count of bases not matched to a gene: 7. The CDR3: CAISESGQAGPEQFF. CDR3 in DNA: TGTGCCATCAGTGAGTCGGGACAGGCCGGTCCTGAGCAGTTCTTC.

J is TRBJ2-5 and V is TRBV5-4; possible D gene TRBD1, 8 bases. Looked up from germline, CDR1 is SGHNT and CDR2 is YYREEE (reference sequence). The CDR3 extends over 16 amino acids. V lost 3 bases to trimming and J lost 4 bases, with 19 bases between them. CDR3 in DNA: TGTGCCAGCAGCTACATACAGGGGGGGCCCTCAGAGACCCAGTACTTC. Translated: CASSYIQGGPSETQYF.

The chain uses TRBV18 and TRBJ2-5; possibly TRBD1 for D (5 bases). Trimming shortened V by 2 bases and J by 1 base, and 8 bases separated the two germline ends. This CDR3 spans 14 amino acids. Germline assignment: CDR1 KGHSH and CDR2 LQKENI. DNA of the CDR3: TGTGCCAGCTCACCAGTCGACAGCCAAGAGACCCAGTACTTC. Translation: CASSPVDSQETQYF.

V usage is TRBV28 and J usage is TRBJ2-7; D possibly corresponds to TRBD1 (5 bases). CDR1 MDHEN and CDR2 SYDVKM come from the germline V gene. V lost 7 bases, J lost 0 bases, and 13 bases lay in between. This CDR3 has 14 residues. The CDR3 spells CASTWGSPSYEQYF. The CDR3 region has the DNA TGTGCCAGCACCTGGGGCTCACCCTCCTACGAGCAGTACTTC.

V and J are TRBV28 and TRBJ2-2; 11 positions agree with TRBD1. Per germline, CDR1 MDHEN and CDR2 SYDVKM. The CDR3 consists of 16 residues. Trimming at V came to 4 bases and at J to 7 bases, leaving 8 bases not matched to a gene. The CDR3 sequence: CASSSPGQGVGGELFF. DNA of the CDR3: TGTGCCAGCAGTTCGCCGGGACAGGGGGTCGGCGGGGAGCTGTTTTTT.

This CDR3 is CAWSVAGESGANVLTF. CDR3 in DNA: TGTGCCTGGAGTGTAGCGGGGGAATCTGGGGCCAACGTCCTGACTTTC. The V gene is TRBV30, the J gene TRBJ2-6; TRBD2 aligns across 8 bases. With 0 bases clipped from V and 1 base from J, the junction kept 2 bases outside the gene matches. CDR3 length: 16 residues. The germline gives CDR1 GTSNPN, CDR2 SVGIG (reference sequence).

The chain is built from TRBV7-6 and TRBJ2-3; 7 positions match TRBD1. The ends lost 4 bases at V and 1 base at J; junction bases unmatched: 8. Germline CDR1 is SGHVS and CDR2 is FNYEAQ. This CDR3 is built from 16 residues. The CDR3, as DNA: TGTGCCAGCAGCTCATCCACAGGGGTGGGCACAGATACGCAGTATTTT. Its translation is CASSSSTGVGTDTQYF.

V and J are TRBV19 and TRBJ2-2, with TRBD2 identical over 8 bases. The CDR3 has 14 residues. Germline CDR1 LNHDA, CDR2 SQIVND (reference sequence). The J segment lost 1 base and the V segment lost 9 bases, leaving 4 bases of the junction unmatched. CDR3 in DNA: TGTGCCAGCAGGACTAGCCGGAACACCGGGGAGCTGTTTTTT. This codes for CASRTSRNTGELFF.

This chain joins TRBV23-1 and TRBJ1-1; unclear D gene. TRBV23-1 is an ORF, and what it does is uncertain. Trimming removed 3 bases from V and 1 base from J, with 6 bases in between. The CDR3 extends over 13 amino acids. The CDR3 DNA follows: TGCGCCAGCAGTCACGGGGAGAACACTGAAGCTTTCTTT. This codes for CASSHGENTEAFF.

The gene calls are TRBV27 and TRBJ2-5, with 8 positions matching TRBD2. CDR1 and CDR2 (germline): MNHEY, SMNVEV (reference sequence). The length of the CDR3 is 15 residues. The V segment lost 5 bases and the J segment 5 bases; nucleotides outside the gene matches: 10. The CDR3 DNA sequence: TGTGCCAGCAGTCCCAACGGGGGGGTGCGCGAGACCCAGTACTTC. Protein: CASSPNGGVRETQYF.

The chain employs TRBV9 and TRBJ2-5; 10 nucleotides line up with TRBD2. V lost 7 bases and J lost 7; bases outside the gene matches: 4. The CDR3 spans 12 residues. Germline CDR1 reads SGDLS; CDR2 reads YYNGEE. Here the CDR3 DNA reads TGTGCCAGCGGGACTAGCGAGCCGACCCAGTACTTC. Translated: CASGTSEPTQYF.

The genes are TRBV7-3 and TRBJ2-3; D is unclear. Between the trimmed V and J ends, which lost 5 bases and 9 bases, there was a span of 12 bases. The length of the CDR3 is 12 residues. CDR1 and CDR2 from the germline V gene are SGHTA and FQGTGA. The CDR3 nucleotides read TGTGCCAGCAGCGCGACTGGTGGGACGCAGTATTTT. This sequence encodes CASSATGGTQYF.

This rearrangement joins TRBV13 to TRBJ2-4; no clear D gene. The V gene's germline CDR1 is PRHDT and CDR2 FYEKMQ (reference sequence). Trimming left V 5 bases short and J 0 bases short, with 8 bases between. The CDR3 is 14 amino acids. DNA of the CDR3: TGTGCCAGCAGCGCCAGGATAGCCAAAAACATTCAGTACTTC. This encodes CASSARIAKNIQYF.

The CDR3 here is CASSQGTGYNTEAFF. The CDR3 bases are TGTGCCAGCAGCCAAGGGACAGGCTATAACACTGAAGCTTTCTTT. The V and J genes are TRBV4-2 and TRBJ1-1; 7 bases align to TRBD1. In germline, CDR1 is LGHNA, CDR2 YNFKEQ. The trim removed 1 base at V and 2 bases at J, leaving 4 bases unmatched. The CDR3 spans 15 residues.

Comments on this clone: At the DNA level, this CDR3 is encoded by other sequences in the same sample as well. The chain has TRBV18 and TRBJ2-7; D perhaps matches TRBD1 (5 bases). Trimming removed 0 bases at V and 2 bases at J, with 11 bases between. CDR1 KGHSH and CDR2 LQKENI come from the germline V gene. This CDR3 contains 15 residues. CDR3 protein: CASSPPSARAYEQYF. In DNA, the CDR3 is TGTGCCAGCTCACCACCGTCGGCCAGGGCCTACGAGCAGTACTTC.

The V gene is TRBV11-2, the J gene TRBJ1-6; D gene ambiguous. Trimming took 5 bases from V and 8 from J, leaving 16 bases between them. There are 15 residues in the CDR3. CDR1 and CDR2 from the germline V gene are SGHAT and FQNNGV. The CDR3 DNA follows: TGTGCCAGCAGCCCCGCCTCGGGAAGCCATTCACCCCTCCACTTT. Its protein product is CASSPASGSHSPLHF.

The chain couples TRBV5-6 to TRBJ2-7; 7 bases agree with TRBD1. CDR1 is SGHDT, CDR2 YYEEEE, per germline. Unmatched junction bases numbered 7, after V lost 6 bases and J lost 4 bases. The CDR3 consists of 13 residues. The CDR3 DNA is TGTGCCAGCACAGCCGGGACAGAATACGAGCAGTACTTC. Translating gives CASTAGTEYEQYF.

This clone was counted once. One end of the junction varies from germline; a read error may be responsible. The gene calls are TRBV7-9 and TRBJ2-7; no firm D call. Germline-derived CDR1 and CDR2 are SEHNR and FQNEAQ (reference sequence). This CDR3 has 13 residues. The CDR3 protein is CSSSFSRSYEQYF. CDR3 sequence (DNA): TGTTCCAGCAGCTTCTCTCGGAGCTACGAGCAGTACTTC.

The chain recombines TRBV5-1 with TRBJ2-4; 10 nucleotides align to TRBD1. The J segment lost 6 bases and the V segment lost 2 bases, leaving 5 bases of the junction unmatched. CDR1 and CDR2 (germline): SGHRS, YFSETQ. This CDR3 is built from 15 residues. This CDR3 reads CASSFGTGELNIQYF. Written as DNA, the CDR3 is TGCGCCAGCAGCTTCGGGACAGGGGAATTAAACATTCAGTACTTC.